The entry below gives a single T cell receptor beta chain sequence along with its context. This record comes from a study of T cell changes during pregnancy in multiple sclerosis. Germline V gives CDR1 MNHNS, CDR2 SASEGT. Deletions cut 1 base from V and 3 bases from J, with 12 bases between. The CDR3 totals 15 residues. Clones were read by immunoSEQ multiplex PCR, and TCRdb kept only the in-frame ones, dropping some. Of roughly 70,000 clones in the sample, 91% were seen once. This receptor was identified in a female donor with multiple sclerosis, enrolled in a pregnancy study. Specimen: peripheral blood, collected in the first trimester of pregnancy. This chain links TRBV6-1 with TRBJ1-2; D is possibly TRBD1 (5 bases). CDR3 bases: TGTGCCAGCAGTGAAGTAGCAGGGTGGGACTATGGCTACACCTTC. Translating gives CASSEVAGWDYGYTF.